The present entry profiles one T cell receptor beta chain with its context. No antigen is known for it. This record comes from a study of post-analysis software for immune sequencing data. Study context: Patients with relapsing-remitting, secondary progressive and progressive-relapsing multiple sclerosis courses were all represented.

Study-level findings and limits: TRBV5-6, TRBV5-1 and TRBV20-1 were among five TRBV segments more frequent in patients than controls. Controls significantly exceeded multiple sclerosis patients in normalized Chao1 diversity.

V shed 4 bases and J shed 0 bases, with 13 bases lying between them. The CDR3 is 16 amino acids. Per germline, CDR1 LGHNA and CDR2 YSLEER. TCR beta cDNA libraries had unique molecular identifiers. Researchers reported 400,000 to 550,000 cDNA molecules coming from about 0.98 to 11 million T cells. TCRdb fed the PCR reads into MiXCR, producing one record per CDR3 protein. Of hundreds of thousands of distinct CDR3 sequences listed, less than 40% are singletons. The chain uses TRBV4-3 and TRBJ1-5; D is unresolved. The sample was blood. The origin of this receptor is a girl aged 10 to 17 with multiple sclerosis. The CDR3: CASSPTLHPSNQPQHF. Written as DNA, the CDR3 is TGCGCCAGCAGCCCGACCCTGCACCCTAGCAATCAGCCCCAGCATTTT.